What follows describes a single T cell receptor (beta chain). This clonotype was counted ten times or more. The specificity of this receptor is unknown. Nothing much larger sits one base from this clone, and base qualities are not available. These data belong to a study of identical twins (dated by TCRdb to the mid-2010s). For the wider study: To test whether fetal clonotypes persist, this study deep-sequenced TCR alpha and beta repertoires from monozygotic twins, from unrelated adults of various ages, and from cord blood. To rule out contamination, the twin experiments were replicated at different times with different library preparation protocols.

The method was 5' RACE. Sequencer: Illumina HiSeq 2000. A universal primer binding site was introduced by template switching, and a unique molecular identifier was present in the final cDNA, enabling accurate counting of TCR cDNA molecules. Specific primers in the conserved constant-segment region were used to synthesize first-strand cDNA for the TCR alpha and beta chains. To control for contamination, every cDNA library carried two barcodes: a SMART-Mk sample barcode plus Illumina barcodes. TruSeq adapter sequences, together with Illumina sample barcodes, were added in two successive PCR steps. The Illumina HiSeq platform was used with custom primers to sequence TCR alpha and beta cDNA libraries. Processing in the source paper ran as follows. MiGEC was used to process raw reads and extract unique molecular identifiers, and MiXCR was used to find CDR3 positions. Recombination models were inferred per individual with the repgenHMM and IGoR tools using an EM algorithm. Shared clonotype analysis was performed with the tcR package in R, normalizing sharing by the product of cloneset sizes. To study raw recombination without the effects of thymic and clonal selection, out-of-frame nonproductive sequences were analyzed. TCRdb reprocessed the public reads (quality trimming at Q25 with fastp, clone calling with MiXCR) and kept in-frame beta chains. Duplicate CDR3 protein sequences are folded into a single record with the most common DNA and genes. These V and J calls derive from TCRdb rather than the authors' analysis. This sample gives approximately 220,000 distinct CDR3 sequences in total; 7.5% of them show up just once. The ten biggest clones cover less than 2% of the sample.

Only healthy Caucasian donors were included. Three pairs of female monozygotic twins, all aged roughly 18 to 29 years, were included in the twin cohort. Using Miltenyi CD45RO+ enrichment and human naive T-cell isolation kits, memory (CD45RO+) and naive T cells were isolated from PBMC. Study-wide findings and limitations: Out-of-frame TCR alpha sharing in monozygotic twins was systematically underestimated by recombination models, whereas sharing between unrelated individuals was in agreement with the recombination models. Because the same donors could not be followed over many years, the conclusions depended on cross-sectional statistical analysis. Fewer insertions were carried by abundant cord blood beta clonotypes, a similar but weaker trend appeared in young adult naive repertoires, and no such trend appeared in memory repertoires. Invariant T cells such as MAIT and iNKT could partly confound zero-insertion analyses, though diverse VJ usage argued against this for most clonotypes. Excess twin sharing in beta out-of-frame sequences was weaker because fewer shared sequences lowered the signal-to-noise ratio. Out-of-frame TCR alpha sequences shared between twins showed an excess of low generation-probability sequences compared with coincidental sharing between unrelated individuals.

These data were also reused for a study on yellow fever vaccine responses in identical twins. Taken from the second paper: The authors reported that the T cell response to vaccination in identical twins appeared partly convergent and partly personalized. The study precisely tracked vaccine-responding T cell clones in identical twins.

The receptor's source is a woman under 30 in good health. The sequenced sample consisted of memory (CD45RO+) T cells sorted from blood. The sample's cell subset or site label is to be understood as: CD45RO+ enriched T cells.

The CDR3 region reads CASSVATDYNEQFF. In nucleotide form, the sequence is TGTGCCAGCAGCGTAGCTACAGACTACAATGAGCAGTTCTTC. The sequence is built from TRBV9 and TRBJ2-1; the D gene is unclear. V sheds 0 bases and J sheds 3 bases, leaving 7 bases between their ends. The CDR3, cysteine through phenylalanine, is 14 amino acids long. The DNA shown is the 42-base CDR3, in frame from base 1. Looking up the germline V gene yields CDR1 SGDLS and CDR2 YYNGEE.